The entry that follows covers one T cell receptor beta chain sequence. Here immunoSEQ multiplex PCR was the method, and the copy in TCRdb shows in-frame clones only, minus some. Of about 56,000 clones in the sample, 65% to 90% were seen once. These data originate in a study of T cell responses to AZD1222 COVID-19 vaccine. CDR1 and CDR2 from the germline V gene are SGHTA and FQGTGA. This CDR3 comprises 15 residues. After removal of 5 bases from V and 7 bases from J, the junction contained 5 bases not matched to a gene. The genes are TRBV7-3 and TRBJ2-1; TRBD2 aligns across 13 bases. This sequence was found in an adult who received the AZD1222 COVID-19 vaccine. This sample comprised peripheral blood, obtained 28 days after the second AZD1222 dose. CDR3 nucleotides: TGTGCCAGCAGCCCAGCGGGACTAGCGGGGAATGAGCAGTTCTTC. Encoded protein: CASSPAGLAGNEQFF.